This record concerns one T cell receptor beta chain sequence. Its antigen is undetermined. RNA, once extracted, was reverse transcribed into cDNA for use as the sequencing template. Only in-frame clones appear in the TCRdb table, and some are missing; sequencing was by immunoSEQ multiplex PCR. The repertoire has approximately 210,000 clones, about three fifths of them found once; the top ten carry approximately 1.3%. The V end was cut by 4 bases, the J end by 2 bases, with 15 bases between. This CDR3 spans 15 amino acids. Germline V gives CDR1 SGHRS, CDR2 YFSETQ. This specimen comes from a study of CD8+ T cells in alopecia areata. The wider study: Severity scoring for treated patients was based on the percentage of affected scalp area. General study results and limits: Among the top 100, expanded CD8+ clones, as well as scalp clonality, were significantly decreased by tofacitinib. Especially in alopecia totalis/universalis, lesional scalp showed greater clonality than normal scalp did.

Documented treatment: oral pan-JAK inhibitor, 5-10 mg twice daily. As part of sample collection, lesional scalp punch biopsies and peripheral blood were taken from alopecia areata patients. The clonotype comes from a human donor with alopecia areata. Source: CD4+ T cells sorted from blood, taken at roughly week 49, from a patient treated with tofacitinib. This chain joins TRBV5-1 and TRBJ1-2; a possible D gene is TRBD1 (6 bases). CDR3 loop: CASSPQGGTNYGYTF. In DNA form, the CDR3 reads TGCGCCAGCAGCCCCCAAGGGGGAACAAACTATGGCTACACCTTC.